This T cell receptor (beta chain) was profiled in a study of T cells in Graves' hyperthyroidism and ophthalmopathy. Investigators excluded patients with uncontrolled infection, other autoimmune disease, pregnancy or lactation. With regard to this clonotype: Its specificity is unknown.

Trimming stripped 3 bases from V and 8 bases from J, with 10 bases between. CDR1 is LNHNV and CDR2 is YYDKDF in the germline V gene (reference sequence). The CDR3 totals 12 residues. The TCR beta CDR3 regions underwent amplification using RNA transcripts as the source. A set of HTBI primers served as the primers for a first-round RT-PCR of the TCR CDR3. TCRdb reprocessed the multiplex PCR reads with MiXCR, giving one entry per CDR3 protein. The sample records some 350,000 distinct CDR3 sequences, about 13% being singletons. Study findings and constraints: Stable hyperthyroidism was separated from ophthalmopathy by a model based on 13 V-J features.

Sample: blood. This chain joins TRBV15 and TRBJ1-1; D may be TRBD1 (6 bases). The source is a woman in her thirties or forties with Graves' ophthalmopathy. For the CDR3, the DNA is TGTGCCACCAGCAGGTACAGGGAAGAAGCTTTCTTT. Translated: CATSRYREEAFF.